The 20 T cell receptor beta chains below were found in one sample sequenced in a study of blood T cell repertoires in COVID-19. Produced via immunoSEQ multiplex PCR; TCRdb's table is partial and in-frame only. Counted here are roughly 160,000 clones, about 88% occurring once; the ten biggest clones make up roughly 1%. Sequenced material: peripheral blood. These receptors originate from a man aged 40-49 years with acute or convalescent COVID-19.

This chain links TRBV7-8 with TRBJ1-4, with a tentative D call TRBD1 (5 bases). CDR1 SGHVS and CDR2 FQNEAQ come from the germline V gene. The CDR3 length is 14 residues. Trimming removed 6 bases at V and 8 bases at J, with 16 bases between. CDR3 protein: CASSPDPGGEKLFF. DNA for the CDR3: TGTGCCAGCAGTCCCGACCCGGGGGGGGAAAAACTGTTTTTT.

This clone has just a few counts. The chain employs TRBV19 and TRBJ2-1; D is unresolved. V was pared by 5 bases and J by 0 bases, with 8 bases between. Per germline, CDR1 LNHDA and CDR2 SQIVND (reference sequence). CDR3 length equals 14 residues. The CDR3 nucleotides read TGTGCCAGTAGTCCTTTGAGCTCCTACAATGAGCAGTTCTTC. It is translated as CASSPLSSYNEQFF.

The chain recombines TRBV11-2 with TRBJ2-1; 10 bases fit TRBD1. This CDR3 region has 18 residues. CDR1 is SGHAT and CDR2 is FQNNGV in the germline V gene. Trimming cost V 5 bases and J 10 bases; bases outside gene matches: 20. The CDR3 region has the DNA TGTGCCAGCAGCCCACACTACACCGGGACAGGGGCTGGAGGGGAGCAGTTCTTC. This gives the protein CASSPHYTGTGAGGEQFF.

This chain connects TRBV13 to TRBJ2-2, with a possible D match to TRBD1 (7 bases). The CDR3 length is 16 residues. V was trimmed by 5 bases and J by 5 bases, leaving 18 bases between them. The germline V gene encodes CDR1 PRHDT and CDR2 FYEKMQ (reference sequence). As DNA, the CDR3 is TGTGCCAGCAGCGGCCAGGGGGTCCGGGGGACCGGGGAGCTGTTTTTT. Its protein is CASSGQGVRGTGELFF. Using reference TRBV13 and TRBJ2-2 for the parts outside the CDR3, the full variable domain is AAGVIQSPRHLIKEKRETATLKCYPIPRHDTVYWYQQGPGQDPQFLISFYEKMQSDKGSIPDRFSAQQFSDYHSELNMSSLELGDSALYFCASSGQGVRGTGELFFGEGSRLTVL.

The rearrangement links TRBV25-1 to TRBJ1-5; no clear D. With 4 bases removed from V and 7 bases from J, the gap between germline ends came to 17 bases. From germline, CDR1 is MGHDK and CDR2 SYGVNS. This CDR3 contains 15 residues. The CDR3 region is CASSGSMLFGQPQHF. DNA of the CDR3: TGTGCCAGCAGTGGTTCGATGCTGTTCGGGCAGCCCCAGCATTTT.

The rearrangement links TRBV5-5 to TRBJ1-4, with a weak D call TRBD1 (5 bases). V lost 4 bases and J lost 4, with 20 bases in between. Per the germline V gene, CDR1 is SGHKS and CDR2 is YYEKEE (reference sequence). This CDR3 is 17 amino acids long. This CDR3 reads CASSHAGGLGSNEKLFF. CDR3 in DNA: TGTGCCAGCAGCCACGCTGGGGGTCTCGGGAGTAATGAAAAACTGTTTTTT.

V is TRBV7-2 and J is TRBJ2-7, with 15 nucleotides matching TRBD2. J gave up 5 bases and V 5 bases, and 7 bases lay outside the gene matches. This CDR3 has 16 residues. The germline V gene encodes CDR1 SGHTA and CDR2 FQGNSA. The DNA for the CDR3 is TGTGCCAGCAGCGAACCGGGACTAGCGGGGGGTAACGAGCAGTACTTC. This sequence encodes CASSEPGLAGGNEQYF.

The CDR3 DNA follows: TGTGCCAGTAGCTCCTGGACAGGAACCTACGAGCAGTACTTC. Translated: CASSSWTGTYEQYF. The chain recombines TRBV19 with TRBJ2-7; 7 bases line up with TRBD1. With V trimmed by 6 bases and J by 2 bases, 7 bases remained unmatched. The CDR3 runs to 14 residues. Germline V gene sequence: CDR1 LNHDA, CDR2 SQIVND (reference sequence).

V gene TRBV19 combines with J gene TRBJ1-5; 9 bases match TRBD1. V shed 8 bases, J shed 4 bases, and the junction held 9 bases outside the gene matches. The germline gives CDR1 LNHDA, CDR2 SQIVND (reference sequence). This CDR3 has 15 residues. The DNA of the CDR3 is TGTGCCAGTCCTCGGGACAGGGACAGGAATCAGCCCCAGCATTTT. It is translated as CASPRDRDRNQPQHF.

The CDR3 region has the DNA TGTGCCAGCAGCTTGGAGGGGAAAAGAAACACTGAAGCTTTCTTT. Translation: CASSLEGKRNTEAFF. J is TRBJ1-1 and V is TRBV5-6; tentative D call: TRBD1 (5 bases). CDR1 is SGHDT, CDR2 YYEEEE, per germline. The CDR3 totals 15 residues. The ends were cut back, 0 bases at V and 2 bases at J, with 11 bases in the middle.

V and J are TRBV2 and TRBJ1-1; 7 bases map to TRBD1. V gave up 4 bases and J gave up 2 bases; unmatched junction bases: 4. This CDR3 region has 14 residues. Germline values: CDR1 SNHLY, CDR2 FYNNEI. The CDR3 loop reads CASSVGQTNTEAFF. In nucleotides, the CDR3 is TGTGCCAGCAGTGTGGGACAGACTAACACTGAAGCTTTCTTT.

The rearrangement links TRBV7-9 to TRBJ2-1; the match to TRBD2 covers 7 bases. Looked up from germline, CDR1 is SEHNR and CDR2 is FQNEAQ (reference sequence). J lost 12 bases, V lost 5 bases, and 10 bases had no gene match. The CDR3 length is 13 residues. The CDR3 bases are TGTGCCAGCAGCCGGGAGGCTAGCTTCGGGCAGTTCTTC. Its translation is CASSREASFGQFF.

J is TRBJ2-7 and V is TRBV11-2; maybe TRBD2 (6 bases). This CDR3 spans 15 amino acids. Per germline, CDR1 SGHAT and CDR2 FQNNGV. V was shortened by 5 bases and J by 5 bases, with 19 bases between the two germline ends. The CDR3 nucleotides read TGTGCCAGCAGCCCCGCCGGGGGTACTTCCCACGAGCAGTACTTC. The encoded protein is CASSPAGGTSHEQYF.

This clone was counted a few times. The chain is built from TRBV30 and TRBJ1-4; the match to TRBD1 covers 8 bases. Germline values: CDR1 GTSNPN, CDR2 SVGIG (reference sequence). V was pared by 3 bases and J by 14 bases, with 20 bases of the junction left unmatched. The CDR3 is 16 residues long. The CDR3 DNA reads TGTGCCTGGAGCCCAGGGGGCTCGAAAGGATCAGAAGGGCTGTTTTTT. Its translation is CAWSPGGSKGSEGLFF.

Of note for this clone: The sample has other DNA sequences that encode this CDR3 too. V gene TRBV5-6 combines with J gene TRBJ1-1; a weak D match, TRBD1 (6 bases). The CDR3 runs 11 residues. Looked up from germline, CDR1 is SGHDT and CDR2 is YYEEEE. V lost 1 base and J lost 8, with 6 bases in between. The CDR3 protein is CASSLTGEAFF. Written as DNA, the CDR3 is TGTGCCAGCAGCTTGACAGGGGAAGCTTTCTTT.

The genes are TRBV28 and TRBJ1-2, with 9 bases aligning to TRBD1. CDR3 length: 13 amino acids. V lost 6 bases to trimming and J lost 7 bases; unmatched junction nucleotides: 6. Per germline, CDR1 MDHEN and CDR2 SYDVKM. CDR3 bases: TGTGCCAGCAGGGAGACAGGGGGGGGTGGCTACACCTTC. Its translation is CASRETGGGGYTF.

The chain couples TRBV4-2 to TRBJ1-1, with D unclear. CDR1 and CDR2 (germline): LGHNA, YNFKEQ. The ends were cut back, 2 bases at V and 1 base at J, with 11 bases in the middle. The CDR3 spans 15 residues. The CDR3 is CASSQWEGGNTEAFF. CDR3 DNA: TGTGCCAGCAGCCAATGGGAGGGAGGGAACACTGAAGCTTTCTTT.

The chain combines TRBV5-4 with TRBJ1-2; 7 nucleotides align to TRBD1. Germline lookup yields CDR1 SGHNT and CDR2 YYREEE (reference sequence). Trimming cost V 0 bases and J 0 bases; bases outside gene matches: 5. The CDR3 covers 16 residues. DNA of the CDR3: TGTGCCAGCAGCTTGGAAGGGGACAGAGCTAACTATGGCTACACCTTC. The encoded protein is CASSLEGDRANYGYTF.

In DNA, the CDR3 is TGCAGTGCTAGTAGGCTAGCGGGGGGTGGCACAGATACGCAGTATTTT. It is translated as CSASRLAGGGTDTQYF. The rearrangement uses TRBV20-1 and TRBJ2-3, with 11 positions matching TRBD2. The V and J ends lost 3 bases and 1 base, in that order; junction bases with no gene match: 6. The CDR3 covers 16 residues. Germline CDR1 DFQATT, CDR2 SNEGSKA (reference sequence).

The chain employs TRBV19 and TRBJ2-7; 9 bases line up with TRBD1. The CDR3 has 14 residues. CDR1 is LNHDA and CDR2 is SQIVND in the germline V gene (reference sequence). The V gene end was trimmed by 4 bases and the J gene end by 2 bases; junction bases not matched to a gene: 3. The CDR3, as DNA: TGTGCCAGTAGTACCGGGACAGGGACCTACGAGCAGTACTTC. Translated: CASSTGTGTYEQYF.